These 23 T cell receptor beta chains were all obtained from the same sample, sequenced in a study of T cells expressing NK-cell markers. TCRdb re-called the 5' RACE reads, yielding one record per CDR3 amino acid sequence without DNA. Recorded for this sample: approximately 380,000 distinct CDR3 sequences. The sequencing sample was made of blood T cells: a sorted CD56 or NKG2C T cell subset, CD4+ or CD8+ T cells, or bulk PBMC T cells (not recorded which). These receptors originate from a man aged 18-70 years in good health.

The CDR3 region is CASSLEGQGGQPQHF. J is TRBJ1-5 and V is TRBV11-2; no DNA is available, so the TRBD1 call from TCRdb remains unchecked. The germline CDR1 and CDR2 sequences are SGHAT and FQNNGV. This CDR3 is 15 amino acids long.

The chain joins TRBV4-2 to TRBJ2-5; the TCRdb call, TRBD2, lacks DNA for checking. This CDR3 is built from 15 residues. Germline V lookup: CDR1 LGHNA, CDR2 YNFKEQ. The CDR3: CASSQGAGGRETQYF.

V is TRBV7-6 and J is TRBJ2-3. Germline CDR1 reads SGHVS; CDR2 reads FNYEAQ. The CDR3 sequence is 14 residues long. The CDR3 region is CASSLDPRGDTQYF.

CDR3 protein: CASSPRTGGNTGELFF. The V gene is TRBV18, the J gene TRBJ2-2; TCRdb indicates TRBD1, and absent DNA this call remains unverified. The length of the CDR3 is 16 residues. Germline V lookup: CDR1 KGHSH, CDR2 LQKENI.

The V gene is TRBV28, the J gene TRBJ2-3; no DNA is available, so the TRBD1 call from TCRdb remains unchecked. Germline V CDR1 and CDR2: MDHEN, SYDVKM. This CDR3 is 13 amino acids long. The chain's CDR3 is CASSFTGAPFPYF.

The chain links TRBV5-4 to TRBJ2-5; lacking DNA, the TRBD1 call made by TCRdb goes unchecked. This CDR3 has 14 residues. Germline CDR1 reads SGHNT; CDR2 reads YYREEE (reference sequence). CDR3 amino acids: CASSFKGSGETQYF.

V usage is TRBV3-1 and J usage is TRBJ2-1; TCRdb lists TRBD1, though no DNA is available to test this call. The CDR3 spans 16 residues. Germline V CDR1 and CDR2: LGHDT, YNNKEL (reference sequence). CDR3 residues: CASSGTGQGGYNEQFF.

V usage is TRBV6-1 and J usage is TRBJ2-7; TCRdb gives TRBD2 as the D gene, but with no DNA this cannot be confirmed. The CDR3 runs to 16 residues. CDR1 MNHNS and CDR2 SASEGT come from the germline V gene. CDR3 region: CASSGLSAGLAYEQYF.

This chain connects TRBV4-2 to TRBJ2-2; TCRdb proposes TRBD2, but this gene call is untestable without DNA. This CDR3 region has 16 residues. Germline V lookup: CDR1 LGHNA, CDR2 YNFKEQ. The chain's CDR3 is CASSQEPAGRPGELFF.

The gene calls are TRBV6-2 or TRBV6-3 and TRBJ2-5; the D gene TCRdb calls, TRBD1, cannot be checked with no DNA. Germline V gene lookup returns CDR1 MNHEY and CDR2 SVGEGT. This CDR3 region has 16 residues. The CDR3: CASSTKRDNFQETQYF.

The J gene is TRBJ1-4, the V gene TRBV20-1; TCRdb lists TRBD1, though no DNA is available to test this call. CDR1 and CDR2 from the germline V gene are DFQATT and SNEGSKA (reference sequence). The CDR3 has 13 residues. The CDR3 loop reads CSARGQGAGKLFF.

This chain connects TRBV7-2 to TRBJ1-2. Germline assignment: CDR1 SGHTA and CDR2 FQGNSA. The CDR3 contains 14 residues. The CDR3 loop is CASSLIETTYGYTF. Complete variable domain (other parts from reference TRBV7-2 and TRBJ1-2): GAGVSQSPSNKVTEKGKDVELRCDPISGHTALYWYRQSLGQGLEFLIYFQGNSAPDKSGLPSDRFSAERTGGSVSTLTIQRTQQEDSAVYLCASSLIETTYGYTFGSGTRLTVV.

The V gene is TRBV2, the J gene TRBJ1-5; without DNA, the TCRdb call of TRBD1 cannot be checked. Germline V gives CDR1 SNHLY, CDR2 FYNNEI. The CDR3 covers 13 residues. CDR3 in amino acids: CASSGQGVTPQHF.

The CDR3 protein is CASSLGGSIHEQFF. This chain uses TRBV12-3 or TRBV12-4 with TRBJ2-1. CDR3 length: 14 amino acids.

V gene TRBV20-1 combines with J gene TRBJ1-6. Germline-derived CDR1 and CDR2 are DFQATT and SNEGSKA (reference sequence). The CDR3 runs 17 residues. The CDR3 reads CSAPQSHLFSYNSPLHF.

This chain uses TRBV20-1 with TRBJ1-6; TCRdb returns TRBD1, unconfirmable since there is no DNA. The CDR3 consists of 15 residues. CDR1 is DFQATT, CDR2 SNEGSKA, per germline (reference sequence). The CDR3 region is CSAREKGQGQSPLHF.

The chain uses TRBV7-2 and TRBJ1-5; without DNA, the TCRdb call of TRBD1 cannot be checked. This CDR3 is 15 amino acids long. Germline loops: CDR1 SGHTA, CDR2 FQGNSA. CDR3 region: CASTPGILSNQPQHF.

The chain joins TRBV20-1 to TRBJ2-1; TCRdb names TRBD1, which stays unverified in the absence of DNA. CDR1 is DFQATT, CDR2 SNEGSKA, per germline (reference sequence). The CDR3 extends over 13 amino acids. CDR3 protein: CSVEKGGYNEQFF.

This chain uses TRBV11-2 with TRBJ1-5. The CDR3 sequence is 13 residues long. Germline-derived CDR1 and CDR2 are SGHAT and FQNNGV. CDR3 sequence: CASSLDHDQPQHF.

V gene TRBV20-1 combines with J gene TRBJ2-1; TCRdb proposes TRBD1, but this gene call is untestable without DNA. CDR3 length: 16 residues. CDR1 is DFQATT and CDR2 is SNEGSKA in the germline V gene (reference sequence). The CDR3 region is CSAPLRRGAIANEQFF.

The chain joins TRBV7-3 to TRBJ1-1; TCRdb gives TRBD1 as the D gene, but with no DNA this cannot be confirmed. This CDR3 spans 12 amino acids. From germline, CDR1 is SGHTA and CDR2 FQGTGA. This CDR3 reads CASSPDRGPAFF.

This rearrangement joins TRBV27 to TRBJ2-3; TCRdb outputs TRBD2, but without DNA this stays unchecked. The CDR3 contains 16 residues. Germline V gene data show CDR1 as MNHEY and CDR2 as SMNVEV (reference sequence). The CDR3 sequence is CASSFSPSGGADTQYF.

This sequence joins TRBV20-1 and TRBJ1-2. The germline V gene has CDR1 DFQATT and CDR2 SNEGSKA (reference sequence). The CDR3 covers 13 residues. The CDR3 here is CSARLQGGFGYTF.